This is a list of T cell receptor beta chains from one sample in a study of blood T cell repertoires in COVID-19. Method: immunoSEQ multiplex PCR; TCRdb's copy keeps in-frame clones and lacks some. This sample has under 200,000 clones, with around 83% found just once. Sequencing input: peripheral blood. The receptors were sampled from a woman in her seventies who had recovered from COVID-19. The CDR3 runs from the conserved cysteine through the conserved F or W. A D gene is named only where the DNA matches it firmly. The listing skips clone size in some rows; elsewhere it reads once, few, many or a size class.

clone size: .
D gene: .
J gene: TRBJ1-2
V gene: TRBV5-6
CDR3 protein: CASSLVQSNYGYTF
CDR3 DNA: TGTGCCAGCAGCTTGGTTCAGTCTAACTATGGCTACACCTTC

clone size: .
D gene: .
J gene: TRBJ2-5
V gene: TRBV5-4
CDR3 protein: CASSLAGGGETQYF
CDR3 DNA: TGTGCCAGCAGCTTGGCCGGCGGAGGAGAGACCCAGTACTTC

clone size: .
D gene: TRBD2
J gene: TRBJ2-1
V gene: TRBV7-3
CDR3 protein: CASSLSLPGGMGNEQFF
CDR3 DNA: TGTGCCAGCAGCTTATCACTGCCGGGAGGGATGGGCAATGAGCAGTTCTTC

clone size: .
D gene: .
J gene: TRBJ1-5
V gene: TRBV7-3
CDR3 protein: CASSPDRNQPQHF
CDR3 DNA: TGTGCCAGCAGCCCCGACAGAAATCAGCCCCAGCATTTT

clone size: .
D gene: .
J gene: TRBJ2-3
V gene: TRBV10-1
CDR3 protein: CASSDLLARGAFGVGTQYF
CDR3 DNA: TGCGCCAGCAGTGACCTCCTGGCCCGGGGAGCTTTTGGGGTCGGTACGCAGTATTTT

clone size: .
D gene: .
J gene: TRBJ1-3
V gene: TRBV5-1
CDR3 protein: CASSPSSSSGNTIYF
CDR3 DNA: TGCGCCAGCAGCCCCTCTTCGAGCTCTGGAAACACCATATATTTT

clone size: .
D gene: .
J gene: TRBJ1-3
V gene: TRBV3-1/TRBV3-2
CDR3 protein: CASSRRGGNTIYF
CDR3 DNA: TGTGCCAGCAGCCGCAGGGGCGGAAACACCATATATTTT

clone size: .
D gene: TRBD2
J gene: TRBJ2-7
V gene: TRBV28
CDR3 protein: CASRGLAGVYEQYF
CDR3 DNA: TGTGCCAGCAGGGGACTAGCGGGAGTGTACGAGCAGTACTTC

clone size: few
D gene: TRBD1
J gene: TRBJ2-5
V gene: TRBV29-1
CDR3 protein: CSVLGTGAEETQYF
CDR3 DNA: TGCAGCGTTCTTGGGACAGGGGCAGAAGAGACCCAGTACTTC

clone size: .
D gene: TRBD1
J gene: TRBJ1-3
V gene: TRBV29-1
CDR3 protein: CSVGQTGGSSGNTIYF
CDR3 DNA: TGCAGCGTTGGACAGACAGGGGGCAGCTCTGGAAACACCATATATTTT

clone size: .
D gene: .
J gene: TRBJ2-2
V gene: TRBV6-5
CDR3 protein: CASTRRGSNTGELFF
CDR3 DNA: TGTGCCAGCACCCGGCGGGGTTCGAACACCGGGGAGCTGTTTTTT

clone size: .
D gene: .
J gene: TRBJ2-3
V gene: TRBV21-1
CDR3 protein: CASSKEGPDTQYF
CDR3 DNA: TGTGCCAGCAGCAAAGAGGGGCCAGATACGCAGTATTTT

clone size: .
D gene: .
J gene: TRBJ1-5
V gene: TRBV6-5
CDR3 protein: CASRGPGGNQPQHF
CDR3 DNA: TGTGCCAGCAGGGGTCCGGGGGGCAATCAGCCCCAGCATTTT

clone size: few
D gene: TRBD1
J gene: TRBJ2-1
V gene: TRBV4-3
CDR3 protein: CASSHLRQGYNEQFF
CDR3 DNA: TGCGCCAGCAGCCACCTTCGACAGGGGTACAATGAGCAGTTCTTC

clone size: once
D gene: .
J gene: TRBJ1-1
V gene: TRBV12-3/TRBV12-4
CDR3 protein: CASRSGGLNEAFF
CDR3 DNA: TGTGCCAGCCGCTCTGGGGGCCTAAATGAAGCTTTCTTT

clone size: few
D gene: .
J gene: TRBJ1-2
V gene: TRBV5-4
CDR3 protein: CASSRDTGNGYTF
CDR3 DNA: TGTGCCAGCAGCAGGGACACAGGGAATGGCTACACCTTC

clone size: once
D gene: .
J gene: TRBJ1-2
V gene: TRBV5-5
CDR3 protein: CASSPEGRGGYTF
CDR3 DNA: TGTGCCAGCAGCCCGGAGGGTAGGGGTGGCTACACCTTC

clone size: .
D gene: .
J gene: TRBJ1-3
V gene: TRBV2
CDR3 protein: CASSEVRVTSGNTIYF
CDR3 DNA: TGTGCCAGCAGTGAAGTGAGGGTCACCTCTGGAAACACCATATATTTT

clone size: .
D gene: .
J gene: TRBJ2-1
V gene: TRBV21-1
CDR3 protein: CASKPSGSSAHYNEQFF
CDR3 DNA: TGTGCCAGCAAACCTAGCGGGAGTTCAGCGCACTACAATGAGCAGTTCTTC

clone size: .
D gene: .
J gene: TRBJ2-3
V gene: TRBV6-2/TRBV6-3
CDR3 protein: CASSYSRARIDTQYF
CDR3 DNA: TGTGCCAGCAGTTACTCGAGGGCTAGGATAGATACGCAGTATTTT

clone size: .
D gene: TRBD2
J gene: TRBJ2-7
V gene: TRBV2
CDR3 protein: CASSGAGGGGEQYF
CDR3 DNA: TGTGCCAGCAGTGGGGCGGGGGGAGGTGGCGAGCAGTACTTC

clone size: .
D gene: TRBD2
J gene: TRBJ2-2
V gene: TRBV18
CDR3 protein: CASSPPTGGRGTGELFF
CDR3 DNA: TGTGCCAGCTCACCACCCACGGGGGGTCGAGGCACCGGGGAGCTGTTTTTT

clone size: .
D gene: .
J gene: TRBJ1-1
V gene: TRBV27
CDR3 protein: CASSLAVLNTEAFF
CDR3 DNA: TGTGCCAGCAGTTTAGCAGTTTTAAACACTGAAGCTTTCTTT

clone size: .
D gene: .
J gene: TRBJ2-3
V gene: TRBV5-1
CDR3 protein: CASSPSGGASTDTQYF
CDR3 DNA: TGCGCCAGCAGCCCCTCCGGCGGGGCGAGCACAGATACGCAGTATTTT

clone size: .
D gene: .
J gene: TRBJ2-5
V gene: TRBV14
CDR3 protein: CASSQDFGETQYF
CDR3 DNA: TGTGCCAGCAGCCAAGATTTCGGGGAGACCCAGTACTTC

clone size: .
D gene: .
J gene: TRBJ1-6
V gene: TRBV3-1/TRBV3-2
CDR3 protein: CASSQGGNSPLHF
CDR3 DNA: TGTGCCAGCAGCCAGGGGGGAAATTCACCCCTCCACTTT